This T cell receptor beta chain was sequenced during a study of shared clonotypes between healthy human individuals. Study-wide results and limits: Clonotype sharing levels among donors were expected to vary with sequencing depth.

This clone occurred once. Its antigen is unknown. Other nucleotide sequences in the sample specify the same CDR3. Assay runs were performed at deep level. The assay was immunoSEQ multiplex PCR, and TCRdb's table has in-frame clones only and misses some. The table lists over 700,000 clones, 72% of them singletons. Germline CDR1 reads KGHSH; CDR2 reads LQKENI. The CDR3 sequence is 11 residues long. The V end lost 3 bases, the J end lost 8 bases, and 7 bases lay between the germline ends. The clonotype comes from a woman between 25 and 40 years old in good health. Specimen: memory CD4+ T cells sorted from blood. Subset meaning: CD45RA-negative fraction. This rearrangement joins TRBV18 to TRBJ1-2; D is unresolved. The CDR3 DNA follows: TGTGCCAGCTCACCCGGTGAAGGCTACACCTTC. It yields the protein CASSPGEGYTF.